This T cell receptor (beta chain) was found in a study of blood T cell repertoires in COVID-19. The table came from immunoSEQ multiplex PCR; TCRdb's copy has only in-frame clones and leaves some out. The sample has some 67,000 clones; around 87% are singletons. From germline, CDR1 is LGHDT and CDR2 YNNKEL (reference sequence). V lost 4 bases, J lost 6 bases, and 4 bases stayed unmatched. The CDR3 spans 14 residues. The material sequenced was peripheral blood. This TCR was sampled from a man aged 45-65 years with active COVID-19. V gene TRBV3-1 (or the pseudogene TRBV3-2) combines with J gene TRBJ2-7, with 12 bases identical to TRBD1. The chain's CDR3 is CASSPGTGGLEQYF. The CDR3 nucleotides are TGTGCCAGCAGCCCCGGGACAGGGGGCCTCGAGCAGTACTTC.